Listed here are 26 T cell receptor beta chains from one sample, sequenced in a study of blood T cell repertoires in COVID-19. Measured with immunoSEQ multiplex PCR; TCRdb has only the in-frame clones, and not every one. The table lists 100,000 to 150,000 clones, around 86% of them singletons. What was sequenced was peripheral blood. Receptor source: a woman older than 75 with acute or convalescent COVID-19.

The rearrangement uses TRBV19 and TRBJ1-2, with 9 nucleotides matching TRBD1. The CDR3 covers 14 residues. The germline V gene has CDR1 LNHDA and CDR2 SQIVND (reference sequence). Trimming took 6 bases from V and 4 from J; bases not matched to a gene: 6. CDR3 DNA: TGTGCCAGTAGAACGGGACAGGGAGGCTATGGCTACACCTTC. Translating it yields CASRTGQGGYGYTF.

The J gene is TRBJ2-7, the V gene TRBV5-1, with 8 bases fitting TRBD2. Germline trimming cut 4 bases from V and 4 bases from J; bases unmatched to any gene: 10. Germline V gene sequence: CDR1 SGHRS, CDR2 YFSETQ. CDR3 length equals 15 residues. The CDR3 DNA follows: TGCGCCAGCAGCAGAGCGGGGGCTGATTTATACGAGCAGTACTTC. It codes for CASSRAGADLYEQYF.

The chain carries TRBV5-1 and TRBJ2-5; 7 bases map to TRBD2. The CDR3 runs 14 residues. The V gene end was trimmed by 4 bases and the J gene end by 7 bases; junction bases not matched to a gene: 10. Germline V gene sequence: CDR1 SGHRS, CDR2 YFSETQ. CDR3 sequence: CASSSGTGPGTQYF. Here the CDR3 DNA reads TGCGCCAGCAGCAGCGGGACGGGCCCGGGGACCCAGTACTTC.

V usage is TRBV29-1 and J usage is TRBJ1-4; D call uncertain. V was shortened by 6 bases and J by 0 bases, with 5 bases between the two germline ends. The CDR3 loop spans 12 amino acids. CDR1 SQVTM and CDR2 ANQGSEA come from the germline V gene. In DNA form, the CDR3 reads TGCAGCGTCGCGCCAACTAATGAAAAACTGTTTTTT. Encoded protein: CSVAPTNEKLFF.

This clone has a handful of counts. The chain joins TRBV19 to TRBJ1-2; D ambiguous. Germline loops: CDR1 LNHDA, CDR2 SQIVND (reference sequence). Trimming pared 6 bases from V and 4 bases from J, leaving 15 bases between. This CDR3 has 14 amino acids. CDR3 sequence reads: CASSFPFEGYGYTF. The CDR3 coding sequence is TGTGCCAGTAGCTTCCCGTTCGAGGGCTATGGCTACACCTTC.

The chain combines TRBV7-9 with TRBJ2-2; 12 bases are shared with TRBD1. The V and J ends lost 5 bases and 6 bases, in that order; junction bases with no gene match: 7. Germline-derived CDR1 and CDR2 are SEHNR and FQNEAQ (reference sequence). This CDR3 has 16 amino acids. CDR3 residues: CASSPPGQGAAGELFF. CDR3 coding DNA: TGTGCCAGCAGCCCACCGGGACAGGGGGCTGCCGGGGAGCTGTTTTTT.

A note on this clone: This specimen includes other DNA sequences encoding the same CDR3. V and J are TRBV2 and TRBJ1-1, with a weak D call TRBD1 (6 bases). The CDR3 runs to 13 residues. V was cut by 4 bases and J by 1 base, with 7 bases left in between. In germline, CDR1 is SNHLY, CDR2 FYNNEI. The DNA of the CDR3 is TGTGCCAGCAGTGGACAGGAGAACACTGAAGCTTTCTTT. The encoded protein is CASSGQENTEAFF.

The chain couples TRBV6-2 or TRBV6-3 to TRBJ1-1; the D is unclear. Trimming removed 5 bases at V and 4 bases at J, with 20 bases between. CDR3 length: 16 amino acids. Germline lookup yields CDR1 MNHEY and CDR2 SVGEGT. The DNA of the CDR3 is TGTGCCAGCAGTCCCCCGCTTAGTCTGGTTGGCACTGAAGCTTTCTTT. Protein product: CASSPPLSLVGTEAFF.

This clone has more than one count but fewer than ten. V is TRBV4-3 and J is TRBJ1-1; 7 bases are shared with TRBD1. After removal of 0 bases from V and 6 bases from J, the junction contained 4 bases not matched to a gene. This CDR3 has 14 residues. In germline, CDR1 is LGHNA, CDR2 YSLEER. CDR3 in DNA: TGCGCCAGCAGCCAAGACCCCCAGGGGGCTGAAGCTTTCTTT. Translated, it gives CASSQDPQGAEAFF.

This sequence joins TRBV9 and TRBJ1-2; 9 positions match TRBD1. From germline, CDR1 is SGDLS and CDR2 YYNGEE. Trimming cost V 4 bases and J 2 bases; bases outside gene matches: 3. CDR3 size: 14 residues. Written as DNA, the CDR3 is TGTGCCAGCAGCCGTGGACAGGGGAACTATGGCTACACCTTC. This sequence encodes CASSRGQGNYGYTF. Filled out from reference TRBV9 and TRBJ1-2, the complete variable domain reads DSGVTQTPKHLITATGQRVTLRCSPRSGDLSVYWYQQSLDQGLQFLIQYYNGEERAKGNILERFSAQQFPDLHSELNLSSLELGDSALYFCASSRGQGNYGYTFGSGTRLTVV.

This chain joins TRBV7-9 and TRBJ2-6; D remains ambiguous. Germline V gene lookup returns CDR1 SEHNR and CDR2 FQNEAQ (reference sequence). The V end was cut by 2 bases, the J end by 0 bases, with 5 bases between. This CDR3 comprises 15 residues. Here the CDR3 DNA reads TGTGCCAGCAGCTTACGAGGCTCTGGGGCCAACGTCCTGACTTTC. Amino acid sequence: CASSLRGSGANVLTF. Drawing the rest from reference TRBV7-9 and TRBJ2-6, the complete variable domain is DTGVSQNPRHKITKRGQNVTFRCDPISEHNRLYWYRQTLGQGPEFLTYFQNEAQLEKSRLLSDRFSAERPKGSFSTLEIQRTEQGDSAMYLCASSLRGSGANVLTFGAGSRLTVL.

CDR3 amino acids: CASSAVNYGYTF. DNA for the CDR3: TGTGCCAGCAGCGCGGTTAACTATGGCTACACCTTC. The rearrangement uses TRBV9 and TRBJ1-2; the D is unclear. V gave up 3 bases and J gave up 1 base, with 4 bases separating them. Germline V CDR1 and CDR2: SGDLS, YYNGEE. The CDR3 is made up of 12 amino acids.

The gene calls are TRBV28 and TRBJ1-2; 9 bases align to TRBD1. In germline, CDR1 is MDHEN, CDR2 SYDVKM. The CDR3 runs to 15 residues. Germline trimming cut 4 bases from V and 7 bases from J; bases unmatched to any gene: 10. The CDR3 DNA reads as TGTGCCAGCAGTTCAGGGACAGGGTTAAATAGTGGCTACACCTTC. This codes for CASSSGTGLNSGYTF.

The genes are TRBV14 and TRBJ2-2, with TRBD1 identical over 9 bases. After removal of 4 bases from V and 4 bases from J, the junction contained 4 bases not matched to a gene. The CDR3 spans 15 residues. Germline V gene data show CDR1 as SGHDN and CDR2 as FVKESK. The CDR3, as DNA: TGTGCCAGCAGCCCACAGGGGGCCGGCACCGGGGAGCTGTTTTTT. Encoded protein: CASSPQGAGTGELFF.

The genes are TRBV5-1 and TRBJ2-2, with TRBD2 as a possible D gene (6 bases). This CDR3 has 16 amino acids. Germline-derived CDR1 and CDR2 are SGHRS and YFSETQ. V shed 3 bases and J shed 7 bases, with 19 bases lying between them. The CDR3 sequence: CASSWMEGPAGGELFF. In DNA form, the CDR3 reads TGCGCCAGCAGCTGGATGGAGGGACCCGCGGGCGGGGAGCTGTTTTTT. Combining the CDR3 with reference TRBV5-1 and TRBJ2-2 gives the whole variable domain KAGVTQTPRYLIKTRGQQVTLSCSPISGHRSVSWYQQTPGQGLQFLFEYFSETQRNKGNFPGRFSGRQFSNSRSEMNVSTLELGDSALYLCASSWMEGPAGGELFFGEGSRLTVL.

V and J are TRBV5-1 and TRBJ1-2; D not resolved. V was cut by 0 bases and J by 6 bases, with 6 bases left in between. The CDR3 has 12 amino acids. Germline values: CDR1 SGHRS, CDR2 YFSETQ. The CDR3 reads CASSLDLNGYTF. CDR3 bases: TGCGCCAGCAGCTTGGATTTAAATGGCTACACCTTC.

V and J are TRBV6-1 and TRBJ1-1; maybe TRBD1 (6 bases). V was pared by 2 bases and J by 5 bases, with 12 bases between. The CDR3 is made up of 14 amino acids. Germline values: CDR1 MNHNS, CDR2 SASEGT. CDR3 sequence (DNA): TGTGCCAGCAGTGAAACAGGGCTTGAGACTGAAGCTTTCTTT. As protein: CASSETGLETEAFF.

This chain uses TRBV7-3 with TRBJ2-7, with a tentative D call TRBD2 (5 bases). The CDR3 consists of 13 residues. Trimming stripped 0 bases from V and 6 bases from J, with 9 bases between. Germline-derived CDR1 and CDR2 are SGHTA and FQGTGA. The CDR3 here is CASSLTSGSEQYV. CDR3 nucleotides: TGTGCCAGCAGCTTAACGTCGGGAAGCGAGCAGTACGTC.

V and J are TRBV28 and TRBJ2-7, with D possibly TRBD1 on 6 matching bases. The germline V and J ends were trimmed by 6 bases and 4 bases, with 19 bases remaining between them. The CDR3 length is 15 residues. Germline lookup yields CDR1 MDHEN and CDR2 SYDVKM. CDR3 sequence reads: CASSRVGARAYEQYV. Here the CDR3 DNA reads TGTGCCAGCAGCCGTGTGGGGGCCAGGGCATACGAGCAGTACGTC.

The chain carries TRBV2 and TRBJ2-7; a weak D match, TRBD2 (5 bases). Per germline, CDR1 SNHLY and CDR2 FYNNEI. CDR3 length: 14 amino acids. The V and J ends lost 1 base and 5 bases respectively, with 12 bases between them. CDR3 sequence (DNA): TGTGCCAGCAGTGAAGGTGGTGGAGGAGACGAGCAGTACGTC. It encodes CASSEGGGGDEQYV.

The rearrangement links TRBV6-5 to TRBJ1-6; D may be TRBD1 (5 bases). The germline CDR1 and CDR2 sequences are MNHEY and SVGAGI. The CDR3 length is 13 residues. V lost 8 bases and J 5 bases, leaving 10 bases between the germline ends. In nucleotides, the CDR3 is TGTGCCAGCCGGATAGGGGATAATTCACCCCTCCACTTT. This codes for CASRIGDNSPLHF.

The CDR3 sequence is CASSETGRSEDTQYF. The CDR3 region has the DNA TGTGCCAGTAGCGAGACAGGCAGATCAGAAGATACGCAGTATTTT. This chain links TRBV19 with TRBJ2-3; D is perhaps TRBD1 (6 bases). V was cut by 6 bases and J by 5 bases, with 18 bases left in between. Looked up from germline, CDR1 is LNHDA and CDR2 is SQIVND (reference sequence). CDR3 length: 15 residues.

The rearrangement uses TRBV28 and TRBJ1-3, with 7 bases identical to TRBD1. Per the germline V gene, CDR1 is MDHEN and CDR2 is SYDVKM. The J segment lost 4 bases and the V segment lost 4 bases, leaving 7 bases of the junction unmatched. The CDR3 contains 15 residues. CDR3 in amino acids: CASSSEGAGGNTIYF. The CDR3 nucleotides are TGTGCCAGCAGTTCCGAGGGGGCAGGGGGAAACACCATATATTTT.

Comments on this clone: Other DNA sequences of this sample code for an identical CDR3. This chain joins TRBV6-6 and TRBJ1-5; TRBD1 is a possible D gene (6 bases). The CDR3 length is 14 residues. Germline assignment: CDR1 MNHNY and CDR2 SVGAGI (reference sequence). Trimming took off 6 bases at V and 3 bases at J, with 12 bases between the two ends. The CDR3 region has the DNA TGTGCCAGCAGCCCCCACAGGGACAATCAGCCCCAGCATTTT. This codes for CASSPHRDNQPQHF.

The rearrangement links TRBV28 to TRBJ1-2; D not resolved. The CDR3 consists of 14 residues. The V end lost 2 bases, the J end lost 2 bases, and 9 bases lay between the germline ends. Germline values: CDR1 MDHEN, CDR2 SYDVKM. In nucleotides, the CDR3 is TGTGCCAGCAGTTTAGCTGACAAGAACTATGGCTACACCTTC. Translated: CASSLADKNYGYTF.

V gene TRBV9 combines with J gene TRBJ2-3, with 14 bases identical to TRBD2. Germline V gives CDR1 SGDLS, CDR2 YYNGEE. This CDR3 region has 18 residues. V dropped 4 bases and J dropped 2; count of bases not matched to a gene: 9. CDR3: CASSPGTSGGWYTDTQYF. The DNA of the CDR3 is TGTGCCAGCAGCCCCGGGACTAGCGGGGGATGGTACACAGATACGCAGTATTTT.